Each of the 32 T cell receptor beta chains below was sequenced from the same sample in a study of CD8 T cells in ankylosing spondylitis. Points from the study as a whole: Among TCR beta sequences, a motif of eight highly homologous variants appeared characteristic of ankylosing spondylitis blood.

For these receptors, no antigen is known. TCRdb re-called the 5' RACE reads through MiXCR, storing one row per CDR3 protein. The sample yields approximately 300,000 distinct CDR3 sequences, 8% seen once. The sequencing sample was made of blood, either unsorted or a sorted T cell fraction (not recorded which). Receptors originate from a male donor with ankylosing spondylitis.

The J gene is TRBJ2-7, the V gene TRBV20-1; no clear D gene. Per the germline V gene, CDR1 is DFQATT and CDR2 is SNEGSKA (reference sequence). CDR3 length: 13 amino acids. Deletions cut 5 bases from V and 2 bases from J, with 13 bases between. The CDR3 coding sequence is TGCAGTGCTTTGATAGACACTACCTACGAGCAGTACTTC. This translates into CSALIDTTYEQYF.

The chain employs TRBV7-9 and TRBJ2-5; the match to TRBD2 covers 10 bases. Trimming cost V 4 bases and J 7 bases; bases outside gene matches: 12. This CDR3 has 16 residues. In germline, CDR1 is SEHNR, CDR2 FQNEAQ (reference sequence). CDR3 sequence: CASSYFVGAGGWTQYF. CDR3 bases: TGTGCCAGCAGCTACTTTGTTGGAGCGGGAGGGTGGACCCAGTACTTC.

The chain combines TRBV6-1 with TRBJ2-1, with 8 bases that match TRBD2. The germline V gene encodes CDR1 MNHNS and CDR2 SASEGT. The CDR3 sequence is 16 residues long. Trimming removed 3 bases from V and 1 base from J; junction bases left unmatched: 5. The CDR3 here is CASSDLAGRSYNEQFF. The CDR3 DNA sequence: TGTGCCAGCAGTGATTTAGCGGGAAGGTCCTACAATGAGCAGTTCTTC.

The gene calls are TRBV12-3 or TRBV12-4 and TRBJ2-7; D gene unclear. The CDR3 spans 16 residues. V shed 3 bases and J shed 0 bases, with 15 bases lying between them. In nucleotides, the CDR3 is TGTGCCAGCAGTTTTCTCCTTACCCTTTACTCCTACGAGCAGTACTTC. The encoded protein is CASSFLLTLYSYEQYF.

The chain couples TRBV20-1 to TRBJ1-5, with 12 bases identical to TRBD1. J lost 5 bases, V lost 3 bases, and 5 bases had no gene match. Germline-derived CDR1 and CDR2 are DFQATT and SNEGSKA (reference sequence). The CDR3 is made up of 15 amino acids. The CDR3 nucleotides are TGCAGTGCTAGGCCGGGACAGGGGGCACATCAGCCCCAGCATTTT. This encodes CSARPGQGAHQPQHF.

This clonotype was seen more than once but under ten times. This chain joins TRBV20-1 and TRBJ1-3; D not certain. The V gene's germline CDR1 is DFQATT and CDR2 SNEGSKA (reference sequence). Deletions cut 0 bases from V and 0 bases from J, with 6 bases between. CDR3 size: 14 residues. CDR3 residues: CSARELSSGNTIYF. In DNA form, the CDR3 reads TGCAGTGCTAGAGAGCTGAGCTCTGGAAACACCATATATTTT.

The rearrangement uses TRBV7-9 and TRBJ2-3; a possible D gene is TRBD1 (6 bases). The CDR3 sequence is 14 residues long. Trimming took 2 bases from V and 6 from J, leaving 12 bases between them. Germline-derived CDR1 and CDR2 are SEHNR and FQNEAQ (reference sequence). The CDR3 sequence: CASSLTGKGDTQYF. CDR3 coding DNA: TGTGCCAGCAGCTTAACAGGGAAGGGGGATACGCAGTATTTT.

In this sample, this clonotype turned up many times. The chain carries TRBV5-1 and TRBJ2-3, with 9 bases lining up with TRBD2. Trimming at V came to 5 bases and at J to 2 bases, leaving 9 bases not matched to a gene. Germline loops: CDR1 SGHRS, CDR2 YFSETQ. The length of the CDR3 is 16 residues. The CDR3 region is CASSYAGGPVTDTQYF. DNA for the CDR3: TGCGCCAGCAGTTACGCGGGAGGGCCTGTCACAGATACGCAGTATTTT.

The gene calls are TRBV7-3 and TRBJ2-3, with 7 bases fitting TRBD2. V dropped 1 base and J dropped 2; count of bases not matched to a gene: 15. The CDR3 runs to 19 residues. CDR1 SGHTA and CDR2 FQGTGA come from the germline V gene. The CDR3, as DNA: TGTGCCAGCAGCTTAAACTTTCGTGTGGGAGGGCAACACACAGATACGCAGTATTTT. Protein: CASSLNFRVGGQHTDTQYF.

Concerning this clonotype: A much larger clone differs by one base, so this may be a read error. The rearrangement links TRBV5-5 to TRBJ2-7; 14 bases align to TRBD2. Germline assignment: CDR1 SGHKS and CDR2 YYEKEE (reference sequence). CDR3 length equals 15 residues. CDR3 region: CAGSPGLAGGSKQYF. CDR3 nucleotide sequence: TGTGCCGGCAGCCCTGGACTAGCGGGAGGATCGAAGCAGTACTTC.

This clonotype was observed many times. The chain has TRBV7-2 and TRBJ2-4; D is undetermined. V lost 3 bases and J 2 bases, leaving 11 bases between the germline ends. The CDR3 is made up of 15 amino acids. Germline assignment: CDR1 SGHTA and CDR2 FQGNSA. The CDR3 region is CASSFAWGSKNIQYF. The CDR3 DNA follows: TGTGCCAGCAGCTTCGCTTGGGGATCCAAAAACATTCAGTACTTC.

The chain recombines TRBV18 with TRBJ2-7; D possibly uses TRBD1 or TRBD2 (5 bases each). The CDR3 runs to 14 residues. Per germline, CDR1 KGHSH and CDR2 LQKENI. V dropped 0 bases and J dropped 3 bases, with 9 bases sitting between them. As DNA, the CDR3 is TGTGCCAGCTCACCACCGGATGGGGGCTACGAGCAGTACTTC. Its translation: CASSPPDGGYEQYF.

The chain has TRBV7-8 and TRBJ2-5; 12 bases agree with TRBD2. The CDR3 is 15 residues long. CDR1 SGHVS and CDR2 FQNEAQ come from the germline V gene. After removal of 5 bases from V and 3 bases from J, the junction contained 4 bases not matched to a gene. In DNA form, the CDR3 reads TGTGCCAGCAGCAACCTAGCGGGAGGGGAAGAGACCCAGTACTTC. This gives the protein CASSNLAGGEETQYF.

In its sample, this clonotype was seen many times. The chain employs TRBV13 and TRBJ2-5, with 11 bases that match TRBD2. V lost 4 bases, J lost 8 bases, and 9 bases stayed unmatched. The CDR3 has 15 residues. The germline CDR1 and CDR2 sequences are PRHDT and FYEKMQ (reference sequence). The CDR3 spells CASSSSGRPPGTQYF. The DNA of the CDR3 is TGTGCCAGCAGCTCTAGCGGGAGGCCTCCGGGAACCCAGTACTTC.

The chain is built from TRBV6-2 or TRBV6-3 and TRBJ2-1; D possibly corresponds to TRBD2 (7 bases). Germline loops: CDR1 MNHEY, CDR2 SVGEGT. The CDR3 loop spans 13 amino acids. The CDR3 here is CASGEGAYNEQFF. As DNA, the CDR3 is TGTGCAAGTGGGGAGGGGGCCTACAATGAGCAGTTCTTC.

This clonotype was seen only a few times. The chain is built from TRBV21-1 and TRBJ2-7; the DNA was not compared with TRBD2, the D call given in the table. TRBV21-1 is a recognized pseudogene. The CDR3 consists of 18 residues. CDR3 region: CASSKVGLAGEETYEQYF. The CDR3 region has the DNA TGTGCCAGCAGCAAAGTTGGGCTAGCGGGAGAGGAGACCTACGAGCAGTACTTC.

V gene TRBV7-9 combines with J gene TRBJ2-2; TRBD2 agrees at 11 bases. Germline values: CDR1 SEHNR, CDR2 FQNEAQ (reference sequence). Germline trimming cut 4 bases from V and 4 bases from J; bases unmatched to any gene: 5. CDR3 length equals 16 residues. The CDR3: CASSSGTSGITGELFF. The CDR3, as DNA: TGTGCCAGCAGCTCCGGGACTAGCGGAATCACCGGGGAGCTGTTTTTT. Looking up the rest from reference TRBV7-9 and TRBJ2-2 gives the full variable domain: DTGVSQNPRHKITKRGQNVTFRCDPISEHNRLYWYRQTLGQGPEFLTYFQNEAQLEKSRLLSDRFSAERPKGSFSTLEIQRTEQGDSAMYLCASSSGTSGITGELFFGEGSRLTVL.

This chain links TRBV28 with TRBJ2-3; 7 positions match TRBD2. J was trimmed by 2 bases and V by 10 bases; bases with no gene match: 6. Germline lookup yields CDR1 MDHEN and CDR2 SYDVKM. The CDR3 totals 13 residues. CDR3 coding DNA: TGTGCCACCCGGGGAGGGAACACAGATACGCAGTATTTT. Protein product: CATRGGNTDTQYF.

This clonotype appeared a few times. The chain employs TRBV5-1 and TRBJ2-1, with D possibly TRBD2 on 6 matching bases. The CDR3 runs 17 residues. Deletions cut 4 bases from V and 0 bases from J, with 17 bases between. Germline CDR1 reads SGHRS; CDR2 reads YFSETQ. The CDR3 region has the DNA TGCGCCAGCAGCCCTCGGGACTCGTGGGTCTCCTACAATGAGCAGTTCTTC. This gives the protein CASSPRDSWVSYNEQFF.

The genes are TRBV7-6 and TRBJ2-1, with TRBD2 matching over 12 bases. V lost 8 bases and J lost 5; bases outside the gene matches: 7. Germline-derived CDR1 and CDR2 are SGHVS and FNYEAQ. This CDR3 has 15 amino acids. The CDR3 spells CASCRTSGINNEQFF. In DNA, the CDR3 is TGTGCCAGCTGCAGGACTAGCGGGATCAACAATGAGCAGTTCTTC.

This clonotype was counted only a few times. V gene TRBV6-1 combines with J gene TRBJ2-2; D remains unclear. The CDR3 has 15 residues. Looked up from germline, CDR1 is MNHNS and CDR2 is SASEGT. The V end was cut by 7 bases, the J end by 6 bases, with 18 bases between. CDR3 in amino acids: CASTQGRAYAGELFF. CDR3 DNA sequence: TGTGCCAGCACCCAAGGCCGGGCTTACGCCGGGGAGCTGTTTTTT.

This clonotype was seen many times. The chain combines TRBV12-3 or TRBV12-4 with TRBJ1-1; D not certain. The CDR3 length is 13 residues. V was trimmed by 8 bases and J by 3 bases, leaving 13 bases between them. The CDR3 coding sequence is TGTGCCAGCCTTACGATTTGGGACACTGAAGCTTTCTTT. It is translated as CASLTIWDTEAFF.

The sample holds a few counts of this clonotype. This rearrangement joins TRBV5-1 to TRBJ2-1; 9 bases map to TRBD2. The germline gives CDR1 SGHRS, CDR2 YFSETQ. Trimming cost V 0 bases and J 5 bases; bases outside gene matches: 3. The CDR3 totals 15 residues. The CDR3 sequence: CASSLEAGGHNEQFF. DNA of the CDR3: TGCGCCAGCAGCTTGGAGGCGGGAGGGCACAATGAGCAGTTCTTC.

This clonotype came up many times. The gene calls are TRBV29-1 and TRBJ2-5, with TRBD1 matching over 7 bases. Trimming removed 0 bases from V and 4 bases from J; junction bases left unmatched: 5. The CDR3 runs 14 residues. CDR1 and CDR2 from the germline V gene are SQVTM and ANQGSEA. CDR3 residues: CSVEDTGVGETQYF. The CDR3 region has the DNA TGCAGCGTTGAAGACACAGGGGTCGGAGAGACCCAGTACTTC.

This clonotype has ten or more counts. The J gene is TRBJ2-1, the V gene TRBV5-1, with a possible D match to TRBD1 (7 bases). CDR1 is SGHRS and CDR2 is YFSETQ in the germline V gene. This CDR3 spans 13 amino acids. V was clipped by 4 bases and J by 4 bases, with 9 bases between them. The CDR3 bases are TGCGCCAGCAGCCCAGGGGGGTACAATGAGCAGTTCTTC. It is translated as CASSPGGYNEQFF. The full variable domain, rest sourced from reference TRBV5-1 and TRBJ2-1, is KAGVTQTPRYLIKTRGQQVTLSCSPISGHRSVSWYQQTPGQGLQFLFEYFSETQRNKGNFPGRFSGRQFSNSRSEMNVSTLELGDSALYLCASSPGGYNEQFFGPGTRLTVL.

This chain connects TRBV5-1 to TRBJ2-1; D call uncertain. The CDR3 spans 16 residues. Trimming stripped 4 bases from V and 3 bases from J, with 17 bases between. The germline CDR1 and CDR2 sequences are SGHRS and YFSETQ. The CDR3 loop reads CASSTRTGGGYNEQFF. CDR3 DNA: TGCGCCAGCAGCACCCGGACCGGCGGTGGCTACAATGAGCAGTTCTTC.

V usage is TRBV12-3 or TRBV12-4 and J usage is TRBJ1-1; D may be TRBD1 (6 bases). Trimming cost V 4 bases and J 0 bases, with 12 bases left between them. CDR3 length equals 15 residues. The CDR3: CASSSWTVLNTEAFF. In nucleotides, the CDR3 is TGTGCCAGCAGTTCCTGGACAGTTTTGAACACTGAAGCTTTCTTT.

This clonotype has only a few counts. This chain uses TRBV12-3 or TRBV12-4 with TRBJ2-7, with TRBD1 matching 7 bases. Trimming at V came to 6 bases and at J to 0 bases, leaving 8 bases not matched to a gene. The CDR3 totals 15 residues. The CDR3 DNA is TGTGCCAGCAGAAAACAGGGGTCGAGCTCCTACGAGCAGTACTTC. This codes for CASRKQGSSSYEQYF.

J is TRBJ2-1 and V is TRBV6-1, with 11 bases aligning to TRBD2. The CDR3 sequence is 17 residues long. V gave up 6 bases and J gave up 4 bases; unmatched junction bases: 11. Germline-derived CDR1 and CDR2 are MNHNS and SASEGT. DNA for the CDR3: TGTGCCAGCAGCTCAAACCGGGGACTAGCGGATTACAATGAGCAGTTCTTC. This encodes CASSSNRGLADYNEQFF.

This clonotype was detected many times. The gene calls are TRBV7-9 and TRBJ2-7; TRBD2 might be the D (5 bases). Germline values: CDR1 SEHNR, CDR2 FQNEAQ (reference sequence). Trimming removed 1 base from V and 1 base from J, with 8 bases in between. The CDR3 extends over 14 amino acids. As DNA, the CDR3 is TGTGCCAGCAGCTTAGTTCGGGGTTCCTACGAGCAGTACTTC. Amino acids: CASSLVRGSYEQYF.

This clonotype has a handful of counts. The chain couples TRBV28 to TRBJ1-4, with unresolved D. Germline V gene sequence: CDR1 MDHEN, CDR2 SYDVKM. The CDR3 loop spans 14 amino acids. V was pared by 10 bases and J by 0 bases, with 12 bases between. Written as DNA, the CDR3 is TGTGCCACCTCAACCTATGCAACTAATGAAAAACTGTTTTTT. It is translated as CATSTYATNEKLFF. The full variable domain, with the rest looked up from reference TRBV28 and TRBJ1-4, is DVKVTQSSRYLVKRTGEKVFLECVQDMDHENMFWYRQDPGLGLRLIYFSYDVKMKEKGDIPEGYSVSREKKERFSLILESASTNQTSMYLCATSTYATNEKLFFGSGTQLSVL.

This chain connects TRBV6-6 to TRBJ1-1, with D perhaps matching TRBD1 (5 bases). The V gene lost 6 bases and the J gene lost 6 bases, with 11 bases spanning the gap. The germline V gene has CDR1 MNHNY and CDR2 SVGAGI (reference sequence). The CDR3 contains 12 residues. As DNA, the CDR3 is TGTGCCAGCAGGAGATCGGGGGCTGAAGCTTTCTTT. It encodes CASRRSGAEAFF.